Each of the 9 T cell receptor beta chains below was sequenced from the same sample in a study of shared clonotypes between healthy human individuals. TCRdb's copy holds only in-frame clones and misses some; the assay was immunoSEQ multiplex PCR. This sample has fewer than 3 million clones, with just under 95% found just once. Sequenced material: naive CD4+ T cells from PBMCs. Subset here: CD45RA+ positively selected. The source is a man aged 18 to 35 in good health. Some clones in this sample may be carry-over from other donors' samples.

This CDR3 is CASGLYSGRRGNTEAFF. Written as DNA, the CDR3 is TGTGCTAGTGGTTTGTACTCGGGCCGCCGAGGGAACACTGAAGCTTTCTTT. The genes are TRBV12-5 and TRBJ1-1; unclear D gene. The CDR3 loop spans 17 amino acids. V shed 2 bases and J shed 1 base, with 17 bases lying between them. Germline-derived CDR1 and CDR2 are LGHNT and FRNRAP.

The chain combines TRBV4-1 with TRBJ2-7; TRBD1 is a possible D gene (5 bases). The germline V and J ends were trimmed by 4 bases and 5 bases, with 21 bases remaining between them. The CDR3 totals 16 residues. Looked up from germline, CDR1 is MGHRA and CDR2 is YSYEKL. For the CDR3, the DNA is TGCGCCAGCAGCCTCATCCTGTACAATAGGGGCGACGAGCAGTACTTC. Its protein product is CASSLILYNRGDEQYF.

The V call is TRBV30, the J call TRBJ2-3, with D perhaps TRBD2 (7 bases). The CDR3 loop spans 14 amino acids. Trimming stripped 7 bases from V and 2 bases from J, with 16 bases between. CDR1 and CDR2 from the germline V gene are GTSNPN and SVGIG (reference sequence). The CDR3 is CASRGGTDTDTQYF. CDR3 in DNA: TGTGCCTCTAGGGGGGGTACTGACACAGATACGCAGTATTTT.

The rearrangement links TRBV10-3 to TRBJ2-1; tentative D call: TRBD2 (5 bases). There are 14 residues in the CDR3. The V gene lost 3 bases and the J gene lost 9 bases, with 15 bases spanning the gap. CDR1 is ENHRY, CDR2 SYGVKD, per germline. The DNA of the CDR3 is TGTGCCATCAGTGAACTAGGCCGTTTTGGTGAGCAGTTCTTC. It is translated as CAISELGRFGEQFF.

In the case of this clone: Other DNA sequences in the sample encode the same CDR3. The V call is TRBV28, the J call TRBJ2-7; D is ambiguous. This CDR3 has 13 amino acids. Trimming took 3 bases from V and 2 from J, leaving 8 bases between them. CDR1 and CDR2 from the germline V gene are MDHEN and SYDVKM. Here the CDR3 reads CASSFRQPYEQYF. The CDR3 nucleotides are TGTGCCAGCAGTTTTCGTCAGCCCTACGAGCAGTACTTC.

The CDR3 DNA reads as TGTGCCAGCAGTTTGTCCGGGAGGGGGGAGACCCAGTACTTC. Encoded protein: CASSLSGRGETQYF. The rearrangement links TRBV27 to TRBJ2-5; 8 bases match TRBD2. The CDR3 loop spans 14 amino acids. Per germline, CDR1 MNHEY and CDR2 SMNVEV (reference sequence). J lost 5 bases, V lost 3 bases, and 5 bases had no gene match.

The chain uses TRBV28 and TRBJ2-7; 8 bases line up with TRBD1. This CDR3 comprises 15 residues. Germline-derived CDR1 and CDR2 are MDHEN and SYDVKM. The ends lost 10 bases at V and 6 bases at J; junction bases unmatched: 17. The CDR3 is CAIHANSGGGGEQYF. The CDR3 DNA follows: TGTGCCATCCACGCAAATTCAGGGGGCGGCGGCGAGCAGTACTTC.

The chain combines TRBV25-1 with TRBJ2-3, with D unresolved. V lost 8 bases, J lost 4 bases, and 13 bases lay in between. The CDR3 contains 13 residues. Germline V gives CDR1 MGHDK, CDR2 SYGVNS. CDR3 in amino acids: CASRQGVPDTQYF. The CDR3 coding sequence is TGTGCCAGCCGACAAGGCGTGCCAGATACGCAGTATTTT.

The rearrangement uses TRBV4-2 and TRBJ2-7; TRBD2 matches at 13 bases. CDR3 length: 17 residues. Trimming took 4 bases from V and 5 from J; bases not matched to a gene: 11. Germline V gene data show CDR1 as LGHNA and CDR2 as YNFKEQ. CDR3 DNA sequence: TGTGCCAGCAGCCCCGGGACTAGCGGGACATCTCTGGACGAGCAGTACTTC. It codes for CASSPGTSGTSLDEQYF.